This T cell receptor beta chain was obtained from a study of T cells in Graves' hyperthyroidism and ophthalmopathy. The source material, RNA transcripts, was used to amplify TCR beta CDR3 regions. Using the HTBI primer set, a first-round RT-PCR was run on the TCR CDR3. One entry per CDR3 protein results from TCRdb running MiXCR on the multiplex PCR reads. In the table there are some 500,000 distinct CDR3 sequences, roughly 14% of which are singletons. V was trimmed by 5 bases and J by 7 bases, leaving 26 bases between them. Germline-derived CDR1 and CDR2 are MNHNS and SASEGT. The CDR3 runs to 17 residues. This clonotype was picked up many times.

The chain recombines TRBV6-1 with TRBJ2-5, with D unresolved. Sequences were obtained from blood. This clonotype was obtained from a woman younger than 30 with Graves' hyperthyroidism. The CDR3 protein is CASSTPFEWLLVGTQYF. In nucleotides, the CDR3 is TGTGCCAGCAGTACCCCCTTTGAATGGTTGCTCGTTGGGACCCAGTACTTC.